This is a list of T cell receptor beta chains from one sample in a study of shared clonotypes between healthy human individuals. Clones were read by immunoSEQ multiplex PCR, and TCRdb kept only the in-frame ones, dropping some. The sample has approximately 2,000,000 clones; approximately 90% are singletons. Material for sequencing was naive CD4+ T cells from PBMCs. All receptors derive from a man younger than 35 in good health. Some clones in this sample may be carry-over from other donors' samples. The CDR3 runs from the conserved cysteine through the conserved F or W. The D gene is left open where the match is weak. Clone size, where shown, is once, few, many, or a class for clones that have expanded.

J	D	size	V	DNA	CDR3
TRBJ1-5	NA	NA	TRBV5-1	TGCGCCAGCAGCTTGGAGGCCAACAATCAGCCCCAGCATTTT	CASSLEANNQPQHF
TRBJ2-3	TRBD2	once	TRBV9	TGTGCCAGCAGCGCCGGGACTAGCGGGAGGGGGGATACGCAGTATTTT	CASSAGTSGRGDTQYF
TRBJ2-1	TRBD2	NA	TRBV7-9	TGTGCCAGCAGCGGCGCGGGGGAGACGTACAATGAGCAGTTCTTC	CASSGAGETYNEQFF
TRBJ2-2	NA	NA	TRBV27	TGTGCCAGCAGTGAACAGGGGAGGGGGGAGCTGTTTTTT	CASSEQGRGELFF
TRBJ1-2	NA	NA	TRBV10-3	TGTGCCATCAGTGAGGGCAGGGATTCGGACTATGGCTACACCTTC	CAISEGRDSDYGYTF
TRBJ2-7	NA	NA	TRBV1	TGCACCAGCAGCCAAGATCGGGGGACTAGCCGTCACGAGCAGTACTTC	CTSSQDRGTSRHEQYF
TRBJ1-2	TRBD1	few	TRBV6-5	TGTGCCAGCAAAGAAGACAGGGCCAACCCCTATGGCTACACCTTC	CASKEDRANPYGYTF
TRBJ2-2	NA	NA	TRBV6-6	TGTGCCAGCAGTCCCGGCAGCGGGGAGCTGTTTTTT	CASSPGSGELFF
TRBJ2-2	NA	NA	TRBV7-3	TGTGCCAGCAGCTTCCGGCTGAATGCGGGCACCGGGGAGCTGTTTTTT	CASSFRLNAGTGELFF
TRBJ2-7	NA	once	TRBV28	TGTGCCAGCGGAGAGTGGTCCGCCTCCTACGAGCAGTACTTC	CASGEWSASYEQYF
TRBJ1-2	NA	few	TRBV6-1	TGTGCCAGCAGTGTGGACTATGGCTACACCTTC	CASSVDYGYTF
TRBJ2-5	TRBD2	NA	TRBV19	TGTGCCAGTAGTAAGAGACTAGCGGGAGGCCAAGAGACCCAGTACTTC	CASSKRLAGGQETQYF
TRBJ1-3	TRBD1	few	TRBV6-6	TGTGCCAGCAGGGGACAGGGGACAAACACCATATATTTT	CASRGQGTNTIYF
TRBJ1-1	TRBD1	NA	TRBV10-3	TGTGCCATCAGTGCCTCCCCACAGGGGCTGGGGAACACTGAAGCTTTCTTT	CAISASPQGLGNTEAFF
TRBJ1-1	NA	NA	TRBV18	TGTGCCAGCTCGTCCGGGACAAGCTATGAAGCTTTCTTT	CASSSGTSYEAFF
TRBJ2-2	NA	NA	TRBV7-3	TGTGCCAGCAGCCTCGGGACACTGAACACCGGGGAGCTGTTTTTT	CASSLGTLNTGELFF
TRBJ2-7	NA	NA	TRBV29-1	TGCAGCGTTGGATCCGGGATCGGCCCGATCGAGCAGTACTTC	CSVGSGIGPIEQYF
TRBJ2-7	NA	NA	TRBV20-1	TGCAGTGCCTGCTCGGAGGAGCAGTACTTC	CSACSEEQYF
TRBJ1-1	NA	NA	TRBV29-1	TGCAGCGTTGAAGTTAGGGGTATCGGAACTGAAGCTTTCTTT	CSVEVRGIGTEAFF
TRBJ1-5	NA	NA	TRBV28	TGTGCCAGCAGTTTCAGTTTCTTCAATCAGCCCCAGCATTTT	CASSFSFFNQPQHF
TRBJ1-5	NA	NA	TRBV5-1	TGCGCCAGCAGCTTGGGAACGGGGGAGGCAGGTCAGCCCCAGCATTTT	CASSLGTGEAGQPQHF
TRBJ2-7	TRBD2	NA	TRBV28	TGTGCCAGCAGTTCCGCGGGGGTGGTGGTCGAGCAGTACTTC	CASSSAGVVVEQYF
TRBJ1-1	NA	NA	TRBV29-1	TGCAGCGCCTATTCGGACGGAGACACTGAAGCTTTCTTT	CSAYSDGDTEAFF
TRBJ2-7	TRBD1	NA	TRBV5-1	TGCGCCAGCAGCCCCGAACCGACAGGGGGCAAGGACGAGCAGTACTTC	CASSPEPTGGKDEQYF
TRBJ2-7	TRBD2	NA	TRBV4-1	TGCGCCAGCAGCCGTAATACAGGGACTAGCGGTACCTACGAGCAGTACTTC	CASSRNTGTSGTYEQYF
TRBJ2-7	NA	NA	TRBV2	TGTGCCAGCAGTGCGGAGCGGTCGCTAGGGGGGATCGAGCAGTACTTC	CASSAERSLGGIEQYF
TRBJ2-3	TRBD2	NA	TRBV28	TGTGCCAGCAGCGCTAGCGGGAGAGGGCCAGATACGCAGTATTTT	CASSASGRGPDTQYF
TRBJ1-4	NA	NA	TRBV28	TGTGCCAGCAGCCTCGGGGGTGAAAAACTGTTTTTT	CASSLGGEKLFF
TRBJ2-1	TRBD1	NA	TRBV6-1	TGTGCCAGCATTGACAGGGCCAGGGGAAGCGGCTCCTACAATGAGCAGTTCTTC	CASIDRARGSGSYNEQFF
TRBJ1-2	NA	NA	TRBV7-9	TGTGCCAGCAGCCCTAGGGATAACTATGGCTACACCTTC	CASSPRDNYGYTF
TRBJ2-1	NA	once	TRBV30	TGTGCCTGGACAGGGGGAGGGGTCAATGAGCAGTTCTTC	CAWTGGGVNEQFF